The 11 T cell receptor beta chains presented below share a single source sample, sequenced in a study of T cells in Graves' hyperthyroidism and ophthalmopathy. RNA transcripts were the template for amplifying TCR beta CDR3 regions. An initial round of RT-PCR targeting the TCR CDR3 relied on the HTBI primer set. Each CDR3 protein gets one entry after TCRdb re-called the multiplex PCR reads with MiXCR. The sample lists about 200,000 distinct CDR3 sequences; less than 20% were seen once. The sequencing input was blood. These receptors came from a woman aged 45-65 years with Graves' hyperthyroidism.

The J gene is TRBJ1-1, the V gene TRBV7-3, with D maybe TRBD1 (5 bases). Germline lookup yields CDR1 SGHTA and CDR2 FQGTGA. This CDR3 contains 13 residues. V was clipped by 2 bases and J by 7 bases, with 11 bases between them. The CDR3 protein is CASSLGRQGEAFF. The CDR3 DNA reads TGTGCCAGCAGCTTAGGTCGTCAGGGTGAAGCTTTCTTT.

To note about this clonotype: A clone one base away is much larger, so this may be a read error. V is TRBV7-2 and J is TRBJ2-7; the match to TRBD1 covers 9 bases. Germline V lookup: CDR1 SGHTA, CDR2 FQGNSA. V shed 6 bases, J shed 4 bases, and the junction held 1 base outside the gene matches. The CDR3 sequence is 12 residues long. The CDR3 DNA reads TGTGCCAGCAGTGGGACAGGGTACGAGCAGTACTTC. Residues: CASSGTGYEQYF.

The V gene is TRBV28, the J gene TRBJ1-3, with D hard to call. This CDR3 has 15 amino acids. V shed 6 bases and J shed 0 bases, with 12 bases lying between them. Germline values: CDR1 MDHEN, CDR2 SYDVKM. This CDR3 is CASSSLGLSGNTIYF. DNA of the CDR3: TGTGCCAGCAGCTCCCTTGGGCTCTCTGGAAACACCATATATTTT.

This clonotype was detected many times. This chain links TRBV27 with TRBJ2-7; D is possibly TRBD2 (5 bases). The CDR3 is 15 amino acids. The ends were cut back, 0 bases at V and 5 bases at J, with 14 bases in the middle. Germline CDR1 is MNHEY and CDR2 is SMNVEV (reference sequence). CDR3 residues: CASSLSALANHEQYF. CDR3 nucleotides: TGTGCCAGCAGTTTATCTGCCCTAGCCAACCACGAGCAGTACTTC.

A note on this clonotype: A much bigger clone sits one base away, suggesting this may be a read error. The gene calls are TRBV12-3 or TRBV12-4 and TRBJ1-1; D uncertain. The CDR3 consists of 14 residues. Trimming shortened V by 10 bases and J by 2 bases, and 17 bases separated the two germline ends. CDR3 region: CATSDSGGNTEAFF. The CDR3 nucleotides are TGTGCCACCAGCGATTCGGGCGGTAACACTGAAGCTTTCTTT.

V gene TRBV6-1 combines with J gene TRBJ2-7; possibly TRBD1 for D (6 bases). V was clipped by 3 bases and J by 0 bases, with 12 bases between them. The length of the CDR3 is 15 residues. The germline gives CDR1 MNHNS, CDR2 SASEGT. CDR3 sequence (DNA): TGTGCCAGCAGTGATCGCCAGGACAGCTCCTACGAGCAGTACTTC. Protein sequence: CASSDRQDSSYEQYF.

The chain combines TRBV18 with TRBJ2-3, with 12 nucleotides matching TRBD2. This CDR3 contains 17 residues. The V gene's germline CDR1 is KGHSH and CDR2 LQKENI. Losses at the gene ends were 4 bases for V and 3 bases for J; bases not matched to a gene: 8. Written as DNA, the CDR3 is TGTGCCAGCTCACGAAGGACTAGCGGGACAGGGACAGATACGCAGTATTTT. Protein product: CASSRRTSGTGTDTQYF.

This clonotype occurred many times. V gene TRBV6-2 or TRBV6-3 combines with J gene TRBJ2-3; the D is unclear. The V and J ends lost 5 bases and 3 bases respectively, with 15 bases between them. Germline V gene sequence: CDR1 MNHEY, CDR2 SVGEGT. The CDR3 is made up of 15 amino acids. The CDR3 nucleotides are TGTGCCAGCAGTGGCCGGGCCAGACTGACAGATACGCAGTATTTT. Translation: CASSGRARLTDTQYF.

This clonotype was seen at least ten times. The chain couples TRBV20-1 to TRBJ2-7, with D uncertain. The ends were cut back, 0 bases at V and 4 bases at J, with 7 bases in the middle. The CDR3 spans 12 residues. Germline V gene lookup returns CDR1 DFQATT and CDR2 SNEGSKA (reference sequence). CDR3: CSAREFEYEQYF. DNA for the CDR3: TGCAGTGCTAGAGAGTTTGAGTACGAGCAGTACTTC.

The chain employs TRBV30 and TRBJ2-3; D might be TRBD1 (5 bases). CDR1 is GTSNPN and CDR2 is SVGIG in the germline V gene (reference sequence). The CDR3 covers 15 residues. V lost 2 bases and J 4 bases, leaving 16 bases between the germline ends. The CDR3 bases are TGTGCCTGGAGTAGTTGGCATCAGGGCGCAGATACGCAGTATTTT. Protein: CAWSSWHQGADTQYF.

This clonotype was observed many times. This rearrangement joins TRBV27 to TRBJ2-7; D might be TRBD2 (6 bases). V was trimmed by 5 bases and J by 3 bases, leaving 20 bases between them. The CDR3 is 16 residues long. CDR1 is MNHEY and CDR2 is SMNVEV in the germline V gene (reference sequence). The CDR3 loop reads CASSAFPGNGGYEQYF. CDR3 in DNA: TGTGCCAGCAGTGCGTTTCCGGGGAACGGGGGCTACGAGCAGTACTTC.